Presented here are 25 T cell receptor beta chains from one specimen sequenced in a study of post-analysis software for immune sequencing data. Findings and limits, study-wide: Five TRBV segments occurring more often in patients than controls included TRBV5-6, TRBV5-1 and TRBV20-1.

Antigens for these TCRs are unknown. cDNA libraries for TCR beta contained unique molecular identifiers. MiXCR, applied by TCRdb to the PCR reads, yields one record per CDR3 protein. The table shows about 820,000 distinct CDR3 sequences, with approximately 50% occurring only once. The sample was blood. The receptors come from a girl between 10 and 17 years old with multiple sclerosis.

This clonotype was detected a few times. The CDR3 region is CSVDGQGANEQFF. CDR3 nucleotide sequence: TGCAGCGTCGACGGACAGGGCGCCAATGAGCAGTTCTTC. The chain is built from TRBV29-1 and TRBJ2-1, with 8 bases lining up with TRBD1. The CDR3 contains 13 residues. Trimming took 6 bases from V and 6 from J; bases not matched to a gene: 7. Germline loops: CDR1 SQVTM, CDR2 ANQGSEA.

The chain carries TRBV20-1 and TRBJ1-1; 7 bases fit TRBD1. J lost 0 bases, V lost 5 bases, and 9 bases had no gene match. The CDR3 length is 15 residues. Looked up from germline, CDR1 is DFQATT and CDR2 is SNEGSKA (reference sequence). CDR3 protein: CSAGMTGIMNTEAFF. The CDR3 DNA reads as TGCAGTGCTGGGATGACAGGGATAATGAACACTGAAGCTTTCTTT.

This clonotype has a handful of counts. The chain recombines TRBV2 with TRBJ2-5, with 7 bases identical to TRBD1. Trimming took 7 bases from V and 1 from J; bases not matched to a gene: 3. Germline assignment: CDR1 SNHLY and CDR2 FYNNEI. This CDR3 comprises 13 residues. CDR3 residues: CASKRGLQETQYF. The CDR3 DNA reads as TGTGCCAGCAAGAGGGGGCTCCAAGAGACCCAGTACTTC.

This clonotype has only a few counts. The chain recombines TRBV20-1 with TRBJ2-7; no firm D call. This CDR3 is built from 11 residues. The germline V gene has CDR1 DFQATT and CDR2 SNEGSKA (reference sequence). Trimming shortened V by 2 bases and J by 4 bases, and 6 bases separated the two germline ends. This CDR3 is CSARFGYEQYF. Here the CDR3 DNA reads TGCAGTGCTAGATTTGGATACGAGCAGTACTTC.

The V and J genes are TRBV7-9 and TRBJ1-5; 11 bases line up with TRBD1. Germline loops: CDR1 SEHNR, CDR2 FQNEAQ (reference sequence). The V and J ends lost 1 base and 4 bases, in that order; junction bases with no gene match: 6. The CDR3 consists of 17 residues. This chain's CDR3 is CASSLGTGGVLNQPQHF. In DNA, the CDR3 is TGTGCCAGCAGCTTAGGGACAGGGGGCGTACTTAATCAGCCCCAGCATTTT.

This sequence joins TRBV11-2 and TRBJ2-4; D gene uncertain. The end of the DNA fits TRBJ2-5 better, so the J call may be wrong. CDR1 is SGHAT and CDR2 is FQNNGV in the germline V gene. This CDR3 has 15 residues. CDR3 residues: CASSVRIVGQETQYF. The CDR3 DNA sequence: TGTGCCAGCAGCGTGAGGATCGTCGGGCAAGAGACCCAGTACTTC.

V and J are TRBV10-3 and TRBJ1-5, with D tentatively TRBD1 (5 bases). This CDR3 is 14 amino acids long. Germline-derived CDR1 and CDR2 are ENHRY and SYGVKD. V lost 10 bases and J 7 bases, leaving 20 bases between the germline ends. The CDR3 loop is CATAQAMGSQPQHF. In nucleotides, the CDR3 is TGTGCCACCGCACAGGCTATGGGAAGCCAGCCCCAGCATTTT.

The rearrangement uses TRBV20-1 and TRBJ1-5; D is unclear. Germline CDR1 is DFQATT and CDR2 is SNEGSKA (reference sequence). Trimming took off 8 bases at V and 6 bases at J, with 17 bases between the two ends. The CDR3 length is 13 residues. CDR3 nucleotide sequence: TGCAGTCACGGAGTTCGGGTGTTTCAGCCCCAGCATTTT. This codes for CSHGVRVFQPQHF.

The chain employs TRBV11-1 and TRBJ2-1, with D maybe TRBD2 (6 bases). Germline lookup yields CDR1 SGHAT and CDR2 FQDESV (reference sequence). The CDR3 has 17 amino acids. The V end was cut by 3 bases, the J end by 9 bases, with 24 bases between. The DNA for the CDR3 is TGTGCCAGCAGCTTTTGTTATGGGGCGCGGGAACAATGTGAGCAGTTCTTC. Translating it yields CASSFCYGAREQCEQFF.

The chain uses TRBV6-6 and TRBJ2-6; 9 nucleotides align to TRBD1. The V and J ends lost 4 bases and 0 bases, in that order; junction bases with no gene match: 4. The CDR3 is 17 residues long. Germline assignment: CDR1 MNHNY and CDR2 SVGAGI (reference sequence). The CDR3 region has the DNA TGTGCCAGCAGTTGGGACAGGGATAGCTCTGGGGCCAACGTCCTGACTTTC. Protein: CASSWDRDSSGANVLTF.

V is TRBV18 and J is TRBJ1-1; TRBD1 matches at 7 bases. The CDR3 runs to 15 residues. Looked up from germline, CDR1 is KGHSH and CDR2 is LQKENI. The ends lost 2 bases at V and 5 bases at J; junction bases unmatched: 8. This CDR3 is CASSPSVDRATEAFF. CDR3 nucleotide sequence: TGTGCCAGCTCACCATCCGTCGACAGGGCGACTGAAGCTTTCTTT. Filled out from reference TRBV18 and TRBJ1-1, the complete variable domain reads NAGVMQNPRHLVRRRGQEARLRCSPMKGHSHVYWYRQLPEEGLKFMVYLQKENIIDESGMPKERFSAEFPKEGPSILRIQQVVRGDSAAYFCASSPSVDRATEAFFGQGTRLTVV.

This chain joins TRBV9 and TRBJ2-5; a possible D gene is TRBD2 (5 bases). This CDR3 is 15 amino acids long. Germline assignment: CDR1 SGDLS and CDR2 YYNGEE. V lost 4 bases and J lost 1, with 14 bases in between. The CDR3 here is CASSPRGIFQETQYF. The CDR3 region has the DNA TGTGCCAGCAGCCCCCGAGGGATATTCCAAGAGACCCAGTACTTC.

The chain is built from TRBV27 and TRBJ2-5, with D perhaps matching TRBD2 (6 bases). The end of the DNA fits TRBJ2-7 better, so the J call may be wrong. This CDR3 region has 16 residues. In germline, CDR1 is MNHEY, CDR2 SMNVEV (reference sequence). The CDR3 here is CASSFGRSGVAYEQYF. The CDR3 DNA follows: TGTGCCAGCAGTTTTGGCAGGTCGGGGGTAGCCTACGAGCAGTACTTC.

The chain couples TRBV4-2 to TRBJ2-7; TRBD2 aligns across 8 bases. Germline CDR1 LGHNA, CDR2 YNFKEQ. This CDR3 region has 14 residues. V shed 3 bases and J 1 base; nucleotides not matched to a gene: 2. The CDR3 is CASSHLAGSYEQYF. CDR3 nucleotide sequence: TGTGCCAGCAGCCATTTAGCGGGATCCTACGAGCAGTACTTC.

The gene calls are TRBV5-1 and TRBJ2-3, with 7 bases that match TRBD2. Germline assignment: CDR1 SGHRS and CDR2 YFSETQ. This CDR3 has 15 residues. J was trimmed by 2 bases and V by 2 bases; bases with no gene match: 5. The CDR3 DNA reads as TGCGCCAGCAGCTTAGAGCGGGACTACACAGATACGCAGTATTTT. Translation: CASSLERDYTDTQYF.

The chain carries TRBV10-3 and TRBJ2-6, with D tentatively TRBD1 or TRBD2 (5 bases each). Per germline, CDR1 ENHRY and CDR2 SYGVKD. Deletions cut 10 bases from V and 0 bases from J, with 16 bases between. This CDR3 has 16 amino acids. For the CDR3, the DNA is TGTGCCACAACGGGGCCTGGGGACTCTGGGGCCAACGTCCTGACTTTC. This codes for CATTGPGDSGANVLTF.

The sample holds a few counts of this clonotype. The chain has TRBV5-1 and TRBJ1-4; perhaps TRBD1 as D (6 bases). In germline, CDR1 is SGHRS, CDR2 YFSETQ. Trimming took off 2 bases at V and 8 bases at J, with 13 bases between the two ends. This CDR3 is built from 14 residues. CDR3 sequence: CASSLIQGSEKLFF. The CDR3 DNA follows: TGCGCCAGCAGCTTAATACAGGGCTCCGAAAAACTGTTTTTT.

The chain couples TRBV18 to TRBJ2-5; 8 positions agree with TRBD1. V dropped 6 bases and J dropped 4; count of bases not matched to a gene: 7. The CDR3 runs to 14 residues. CDR1 is KGHSH, CDR2 LQKENI, per germline. The CDR3 DNA is TGTGCCAGCTCTCCGGACAGGGCGGGAGAGACCCAGTACTTC. Amino acids: CASSPDRAGETQYF.

CDR3 sequence reads: CASSNSVEQYF. The CDR3 DNA reads as TGTGCCAGCAGTAACTCGGTCGAGCAGTACTTC. The rearrangement uses TRBV11-2 and TRBJ2-5, with D uncertain. The J call may be mistaken, given a closer DNA end match to TRBJ2-7. The CDR3 covers 11 residues. Germline V gene lookup returns CDR1 SGHAT and CDR2 FQNNGV.

V is TRBV2 and J is TRBJ2-6; 7 positions match TRBD1. The trim removed 7 bases at V and 0 bases at J, leaving 9 bases unmatched. The germline CDR1 and CDR2 sequences are SNHLY and FYNNEI. This CDR3 spans 17 amino acids. The CDR3: CASNFRDSVSGANVLTF. The CDR3 nucleotides read TGTGCCAGCAATTTCCGGGACAGCGTCTCTGGGGCCAACGTCCTGACTTTC.

CDR3 bases: TGTGCCAGCAGTCGACCCTGGGCGGTCGGGAACAATGAGCAGTTCTTC. Protein sequence: CASSRPWAVGNNEQFF. This chain uses TRBV12-3 or TRBV12-4 with TRBJ2-1, with D possibly TRBD2 on 5 matching bases. V lost 5 bases and J lost 5, with 19 bases in between. The CDR3 spans 16 residues.

This clonotype was seen just once. The V call is TRBV7-3, the J call TRBJ2-7, with 10 bases aligning to TRBD2. From germline, CDR1 is SGHTA and CDR2 FQGTGA. This CDR3 is 15 amino acids long. V shed 1 base, J shed 7 bases, and the junction held 7 bases outside the gene matches. CDR3 region: CASSLMGSGRNEQYF. The CDR3, as DNA: TGTGCCAGCAGCTTAATGGGTAGCGGGAGGAATGAGCAGTACTTC. The whole variable domain, remainder taken from reference TRBV7-3 and TRBJ2-7, is GAGVSQTPSNKVTEKGKYVELRCDPISGHTALYWYRQSLGQGPEFLIYFQGTGAADDSGLPNDRFFAVRPEGSVSTLKIQRTERGDSAVYLCASSLMGSGRNEQYFGPGTRLTVT.

The table lists this clonotype with a few counts. The chain employs TRBV6-5 and TRBJ1-5, with TRBD1 matching 8 bases. V dropped 7 bases and J dropped 3; count of bases not matched to a gene: 2. The germline gives CDR1 MNHEY, CDR2 SVGAGI. The CDR3 runs to 13 residues. The CDR3 loop is CASTQGDNQPQHF. In DNA form, the CDR3 reads TGTGCCAGCACACAGGGGGACAATCAGCCCCAGCATTTT.

This sequence joins TRBV6-1 and TRBJ1-1; 7 nucleotides match TRBD1. CDR1 MNHNS and CDR2 SASEGT come from the germline V gene. V shed 5 bases and J 10 bases; nucleotides not matched to a gene: 13. This CDR3 spans 14 amino acids. The CDR3 nucleotides read TGTGCCAGCAGTTCGGGACAGCGTGCGGTTGGAGCTTTCTTT. Translating gives CASSSGQRAVGAFF.

The chain employs TRBV29-1 and TRBJ2-7, with 7 positions matching TRBD1. Germline CDR1 SQVTM, CDR2 ANQGSEA. V was pared by 0 bases and J by 0 bases, with 5 bases of the junction left unmatched. This CDR3 spans 15 amino acids. CDR3 loop: CSVEDIQGDSYEQYF. The CDR3, as DNA: TGCAGCGTTGAAGATATTCAGGGGGACTCCTACGAGCAGTACTTC.